Listed below are T cell receptor beta chains from one sample, sequenced in a study of shared clonotypes between healthy human individuals. Generated by immunoSEQ multiplex PCR, the TCRdb table keeps only in-frame clones and is missing some. The data show about 2,200,000 clones, 93% seen once. Sequencing was done on a sample of naive CD8+ T cells from PBMCs. These receptors were taken from a man in his late teens or twenties in good health. Some clones in this sample may be carry-over from other donors' samples. Both conserved end residues are part of each CDR3. A D gene is named only where the DNA matches it firmly. Clone size appears in some rows only: once, few, many, or a class for an expanded clone.

d_call j_call clone_size v_call cdr3_nt cdr3_aa
. TRBJ1-5 few TRBV27 TGTGCCAGCAGTTTGAGGCAGGGCAATCAGCCCCAGCATTTT CASSLRQGNQPQHF
. TRBJ1-2 . TRBV28 TGTGCCAGCAGTTCCCTCTTGGAGGGGAACTATGGCTACACCTTC CASSSLLEGNYGYTF
. TRBJ1-1 . TRBV5-8 TGTGCCAGCAGCTTGGTCGACAGTTGGGCTGAAGCTTTCTTT CASSLVDSWAEAFF
. TRBJ2-7 . TRBV7-3 TGTGCCAGCAGCTTAAGTGCCTTTGGGGAGCAGTACTTC CASSLSAFGEQYF
. TRBJ2-7 . TRBV28 TGTGCCAGCAGTTTAGGGCTTTTCTACGAGCAGTACTTC CASSLGLFYEQYF
TRBD2 TRBJ2-3 . TRBV19 TGTGCCAGTAGTATCACCGGGACTAGCGGGAGTGATACGCAGTATTTT CASSITGTSGSDTQYF
. TRBJ2-7 . TRBV29-1 TGCAGCGTTGAAGAGGGTGGCGAGCAGTACTTC CSVEEGGEQYF
. TRBJ2-2 . TRBV27 TGTGCCAGCAGTTTAGCTGAGGGCGGGGAGCTGTTTTTT CASSLAEGGELFF
TRBD1 TRBJ1-2 . TRBV7-8 TGTGCCAGCAGCTTAGGGTTTGGGACAGGACCCAACTATGGCTACACCTTC CASSLGFGTGPNYGYTF
TRBD1 TRBJ2-7 . TRBV30 TGTGCCTGGATCGGTGGGGACAGCATCGAGCAGTACTTC CAWIGGDSIEQYF
TRBD2 TRBJ2-1 . TRBV6-5 TGTGCCAGCAGCGTAGCGGGCTCCCCCTACAATGAGCAGTTCTTC CASSVAGSPYNEQFF
TRBD1 TRBJ1-5 once TRBV27 TGTGCCAGCAGTCCTCGGACAGGGGATCAGCCCCAGCATTTT CASSPRTGDQPQHF
. TRBJ1-1 . TRBV19 TGTGCCAGTAGTTTAGCAATACTGGGACTGAGGAACACTGAAGCTTTCTTT CASSLAILGLRNTEAFF
TRBD1 TRBJ1-2 . TRBV29-1 TGCAGCGTTGATGTAAGAGGGGCAGGGGGCGTCTATGGCTACACCTTC CSVDVRGAGGVYGYTF
TRBD1 TRBJ2-1 . TRBV29-1 TGCAGCGTTGTAGGGGGCTACTACAATGAGCAGTTCTTC CSVVGGYYNEQFF
. TRBJ2-3 . TRBV15 TGTGCCACCAGCAGAGATTCGACAGAACGGGATCCGGCAGATACGCAGTATTTT CATSRDSTERDPADTQYF
. TRBJ2-7 . TRBV27 TGTGCCAGCAGGGGGAGCTACGAGCAGTACTTC CASRGSYEQYF
TRBD1 TRBJ1-2 . TRBV7-2 TGTGCCAGCAGCTTAGCAGGGGGTGGGACAGACTATGGCTACACCTTC CASSLAGGGTDYGYTF
. TRBJ1-1 . TRBV9 TGTGCCAGCAGCGTAGGTGGGGGGGAGGCTTTCTTT CASSVGGGEAFF
TRBD1 TRBJ1-4 once TRBV5-1 TGCGCCAGCAGCCAAGACAGGGGAGATGAAAAACTGTTTTTT CASSQDRGDEKLFF
TRBD1 TRBJ2-7 . TRBV7-6 TGTGCCAGCAGCCCTGAACCGGGACAGGTTTCCTACGAGCAGTACTTC CASSPEPGQVSYEQYF
. TRBJ2-1 . TRBV27 TGTGCCAGCAGTTTATTTGGTGGGAACCGCCCCAATGAGCAGTTCTTC CASSLFGGNRPNEQFF